This is a list of T cell receptor beta chains from one sample in a study of T cells after yellow fever vaccination. Via MiXCR, TCRdb re-called the 5' RACE reads, giving one row per CDR3 protein. The sample lists 500,000 to 550,000 distinct CDR3 sequences, about a fifth occurring once. Sequenced material: PBMCs, taken roughly 20 days after the first yellow fever vaccination. The receptor source for this set is a man aged 18-30 years who received the YFV17D yellow fever vaccine. CDR3s include the opening cysteine and the closing phenylalanine or tryptophan. D genes are given only for firm matches. Not all rows give a size; the values are once, few, many and, for expanded clones, a class.

CDR3 | DNA | J | V | D | size
CASSQGAPGGYNEQFF | TGTGCCAGCAGCCAAGGAGCCCCCGGTGGCTACAATGAGCAGTTCTTC | TRBJ2-1 | TRBV14 | - | -
CASSGTSGGLGEQYF | TGTGCCAGCAGTGGGACTAGCGGGGGACTGGGCGAGCAGTACTTC | TRBJ2-7 | TRBV2 | TRBD2 | few
CASSYSGVPGANVLTF | TGTGCCAGCAGTTACTCGGGGGTCCCCGGGGCCAACGTCCTGACTTTC | TRBJ2-6 | TRBV6-5 | - | -
CAFGTTGTDTQYF | TGTGCCTTCGGGACTACCGGGACAGATACGCAGTATTTT | TRBJ2-3 | TRBV30 | TRBD2 | few
CASSYAGDTEAFF | TGTGCCAGCAGTTATGCAGGAGACACTGAAGCTTTCTTT | TRBJ1-1 | TRBV6-6 | - | -
CSAQKGYVKTQYF | TGCAGTGCCCAGAAGGGGTACGTAAAGACCCAGTACTTC | TRBJ2-5 | TRBV20-1 | - | -
CASSPGLPQGQPQHF | TGTGCCAGCAGTCCGGGGCTCCCCCAAGGTCAGCCCCAGCATTTT | TRBJ1-5 | TRBV6-1 | - | -
CASSQAGLVSPLHF | TGCGCCAGCAGCCAGGCGGGATTAGTATCACCCCTCCACTTT | TRBJ1-6 | TRBV4-3 | - | many
CSAPGPGANEQFF | TGCAGTGCTCCCGGACCTGGGGCCAATGAGCAGTTCTTC | TRBJ2-1 | TRBV20-1 | - | -
CASSYSPHQGHGYTF | TGTGCCAGCAGTTACTCCCCCCACCAAGGGCATGGCTACACCTTC | TRBJ1-2 | TRBV6-5 | - | -
CASGGYRELFF | TGTGCCAGCGGCGGTTACCGGGAGCTGTTTTTT | TRBJ2-2 | TRBV7-3 | - | -
CATSLHFNQPQHF | TGTGCCACCAGCTTGCATTTCAATCAGCCCCAGCATTTT | TRBJ1-5 | TRBV15 | - | few
CASSLAEGGGSTDTQYF | TGTGCCAGCAGTTTAGCGGAGGGGGGGGGGAGCACAGATACGCAGTATTTT | TRBJ2-3 | TRBV12-3/TRBV12-4 | - | few
CASSLGGFRETQYF | TGTGCCAGCAGCTTAGGGGGCTTCCGAGAGACCCAGTACTTC | TRBJ2-5 | TRBV11-1 | - | few
CASSQDKDSASYEQYF | TGTGCCAGCAGCCAAGATAAGGACAGTGCCTCCTACGAGCAGTACTTC | TRBJ2-7 | TRBV3-1 | - | -
CASSSLGGLKETQYF | TGTGCCAGCAGCAGCCTGGGGGGACTCAAAGAGACCCAGTACTTC | TRBJ2-5 | TRBV7-9 | - | -
CASSYDNRGRAMNTEAFF | TGTGCCAGCAGTTACGATAACAGGGGTAGGGCGATGAACACTGAAGCTTTCTTT | TRBJ1-1 | TRBV6-2/TRBV6-3 | TRBD1 | -
CASSVGANGGKVTEAFF | TGTGCCAGCAGCGTCGGAGCCAATGGGGGAAAAGTGACTGAAGCTTTCTTT | TRBJ1-1 | TRBV7-2 | - | -
CSARPGQVNTGELFF | TGCAGTGCTAGGCCAGGCCAGGTGAACACCGGGGAGCTGTTTTTT | TRBJ2-2 | TRBV20-1 | - | few
CASSRHESSYNSPLHF | TGTGCCAGCAGCCGCCACGAGAGCTCCTATAATTCACCCCTCCACTTT | TRBJ1-6 | TRBV6-2/TRBV6-3 | - | few
CAISEDPPPYNEQFF | TGTGCCATCAGTGAGGACCCGCCGCCCTACAATGAGCAGTTCTTC | TRBJ2-1 | TRBV10-3 | - | few
CASSLMAGGGQPQHF | TGCGCCAGCAGCTTGATGGCAGGGGGAGGTCAGCCCCAGCATTTT | TRBJ1-5 | TRBV5-1 | TRBD1 | -
CSARDYMADTQYF | TGCAGTGCTAGAGATTATATGGCAGATACGCAGTATTTT | TRBJ2-3 | TRBV20-1 | - | few
CASSPGAGTGIWYGYTF | TGTGCCAGCAGTCCAGGGGCCGGGACAGGGATCTGGTATGGCTACACCTTC | TRBJ1-2 | TRBV5-6 | TRBD1 | -
CSARVAGYTEAFF | TGCAGTGCTAGAGTTGCAGGGTACACTGAAGCTTTTTTT | TRBJ1-1 | TRBV20-1 | - | few
CASSRGVQETQYF | TGTGCCAGCAGTAGGGGGGTCCAAGAGACCCAGTACTTC | TRBJ2-5 | TRBV7-2 | - | many
CASSRGGAGGQETQYF | TGTGCCAGCAGTAGGGGGGGAGCGGGGGGCCAAGAGACCCAGTACTTC | TRBJ2-5 | TRBV7-2 | TRBD2 | few
CASSLDVNNSPLHF | TGCGCCAGCAGCTTGGACGTGAATAATTCACCCCTCCACTTT | TRBJ1-6 | TRBV5-1 | - | -